This T cell receptor beta chain was identified in a study of cytomegalovirus exposure and HLA in healthy donors. Trimming took 5 bases from V and 4 from J, leaving 14 bases between them. The CDR3 extends over 14 amino acids. CDR1 is SGHVS and CDR2 is FQNEAQ in the germline V gene. On this clone itself: Its antigen remains unidentified.

In the PCR, 60 Vbeta and 13 Jbeta primers were used. Repertoires were generated with immunoSEQ multiplex PCR, while TCRdb's copy carries only in-frame clones and drops some. The data show fewer than 150,000 clones, about 75% seen once. Healthy bone marrow donors made up the donor group. Whole-study findings and limits: Later work found that TCR association rates differed between HLA loci; DRB1 had the most and HLA-C the fewest. The authors enumerated some 170 TCR beta chains as linked to cytomegalovirus.

The receptor was isolated from a man aged 18 to 30 in good health and CMV-seronegative. Sequenced sample: PBMCs. V and J are TRBV7-8 and TRBJ1-2; maybe TRBD1 (6 bases). The CDR3 DNA follows: TGTGCCAGCAGCGGGCGGACAGAATCCTATGGCTACACCTTC. This translates into CASSGRTESYGYTF.